The sequence of this TCR beta chain was determined in a study of T cells in Graves' hyperthyroidism and ophthalmopathy. The CDR3 regions of TCR beta were amplified from RNA transcripts. HTBI primers drove first-round RT-PCR of the TCR CDR3. TCRdb passed the multiplex PCR reads through MiXCR, listing each CDR3 protein once. Of hundreds of thousands of distinct CDR3 sequences in the sample, 46% were seen once. Of note for this clonotype: The antigen remains unidentified.

V shed 6 bases and J shed 0 bases, with 9 bases lying between them. Germline CDR1 is SGHAT and CDR2 is FQDESV (reference sequence). This CDR3 has 14 amino acids. Study-wide results and limits: The majority of expanded thyroid clonotypes above 0.001 also appeared in blood.

Diagnosis of hyperthyroidism was new in patients aged 18 to 65, and its duration was under 2 months. The diagnoses drew upon clinical symptoms, serum thyroxine and TRAb, thyroid ultrasound and orbital computed tomography. Sequenced input: peripheral blood or thyroid tissue (not recorded which). This chain links TRBV11-1 with TRBJ1-5; unclear D gene. This TCR derives from a woman under 30 with Graves' hyperthyroidism. The CDR3, as DNA: TGTGCCAGCAGTTTCTCACTTAGCAATCAGCCCCAGCATTTT. It encodes CASSFSLSNQPQHF.